This T cell receptor beta chain came from a study of blood T cell repertoires in COVID-19. As for the study in general: Both acute and convalescent COVID-19 samples were obtained from the United States, Italy and Spain. Nucleic acid was either cDNA or gDNA, and it came from T cells, B-cell-depleted T cells, or PBMCs.

The CDR3 sequence is 16 residues long. Trimming at V came to 2 bases and at J to 1 base, leaving 4 bases not matched to a gene. CDR1 is SNHLY, CDR2 FYNNEI, per germline. Measured with immunoSEQ multiplex PCR; TCRdb has only the in-frame clones, and not every one. The sample holds about 220,000 clones, approximately 80% seen once. Cohort assignment relied on participant-reported clinical history. Before being deemed recovered, Cohort 3 donors had two negative PCRs, clearance, or symptom resolution. The genes are TRBV2 and TRBJ2-5, with 10 bases matching TRBD2. The material sequenced was PBMCs or T cells enriched from blood (not recorded which). The clonotype originates from a man in his forties or fifties who had recovered from COVID-19. DNA for the CDR3: TGTGCCAGCAGTGAAAGGGCTAGCGGGGGCCAAGAGACCCAGTACTTC. Translating it yields CASSERASGGQETQYF.